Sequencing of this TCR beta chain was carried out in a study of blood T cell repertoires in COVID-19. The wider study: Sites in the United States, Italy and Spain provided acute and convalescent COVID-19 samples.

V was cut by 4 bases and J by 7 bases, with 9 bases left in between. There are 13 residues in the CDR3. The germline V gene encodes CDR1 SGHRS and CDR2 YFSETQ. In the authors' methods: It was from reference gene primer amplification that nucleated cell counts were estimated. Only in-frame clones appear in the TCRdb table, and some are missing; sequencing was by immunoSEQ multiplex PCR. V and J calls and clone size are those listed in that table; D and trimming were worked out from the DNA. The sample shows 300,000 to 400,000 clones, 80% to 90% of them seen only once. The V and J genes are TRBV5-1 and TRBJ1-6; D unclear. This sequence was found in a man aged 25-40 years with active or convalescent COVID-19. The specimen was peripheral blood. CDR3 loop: CASSPVTNSPLHF. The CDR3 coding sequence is TGCGCCAGCAGCCCGGTTACGAATTCACCCCTCCACTTT.